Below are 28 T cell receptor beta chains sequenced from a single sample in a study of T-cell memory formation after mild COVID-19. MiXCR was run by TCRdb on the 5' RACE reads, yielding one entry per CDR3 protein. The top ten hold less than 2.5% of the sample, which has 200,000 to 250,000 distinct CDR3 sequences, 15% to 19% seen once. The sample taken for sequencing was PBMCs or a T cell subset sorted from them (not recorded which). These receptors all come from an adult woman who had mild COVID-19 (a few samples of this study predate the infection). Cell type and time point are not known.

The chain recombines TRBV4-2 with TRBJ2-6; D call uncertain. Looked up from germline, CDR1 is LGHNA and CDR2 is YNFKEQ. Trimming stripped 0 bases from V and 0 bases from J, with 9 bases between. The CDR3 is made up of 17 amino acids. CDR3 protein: CASSQDFTASGANVLTF. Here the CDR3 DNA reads TGTGCCAGCAGCCAAGACTTTACAGCCTCTGGGGCCAACGTCCTGACTTTC.

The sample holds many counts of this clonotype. The CDR3 sequence is CASIQRGQGGTQYF. The CDR3 region has the DNA TGTGCCAGCATACAGCGGGGCCAGGGGGGTACGCAGTATTTT. The chain combines TRBV11-2 with TRBJ2-3, with D possibly called TRBD1 or TRBD2 (7 bases each). CDR3 length equals 14 residues. Germline lookup yields CDR1 SGHAT and CDR2 FQNNGV. Trimming took off 7 bases at V and 8 bases at J, with 19 bases between the two ends.

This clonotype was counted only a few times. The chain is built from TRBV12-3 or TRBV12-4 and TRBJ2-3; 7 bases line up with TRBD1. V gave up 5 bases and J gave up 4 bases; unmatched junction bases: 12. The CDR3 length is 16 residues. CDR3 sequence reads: CASSPLYRQGADTQYF. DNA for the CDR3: TGTGCCAGCAGTCCTCTCTACCGGCAGGGGGCAGATACGCAGTATTTT.

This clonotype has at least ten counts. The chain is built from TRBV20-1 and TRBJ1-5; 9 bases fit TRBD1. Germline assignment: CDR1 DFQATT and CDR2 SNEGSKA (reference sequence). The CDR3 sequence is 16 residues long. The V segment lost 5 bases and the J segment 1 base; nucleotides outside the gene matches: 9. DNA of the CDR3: TGCAGTGCTCGACCGGGACAGGGAACGAGCAATCAGCCCCAGCATTTT. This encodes CSARPGQGTSNQPQHF.

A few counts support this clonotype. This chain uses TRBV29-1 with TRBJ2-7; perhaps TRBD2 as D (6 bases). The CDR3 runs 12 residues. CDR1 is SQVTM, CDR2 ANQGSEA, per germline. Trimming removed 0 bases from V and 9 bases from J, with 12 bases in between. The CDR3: CSVEDPGTWQYF. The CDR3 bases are TGCAGCGTTGAAGATCCCGGGACTTGGCAGTACTTC.

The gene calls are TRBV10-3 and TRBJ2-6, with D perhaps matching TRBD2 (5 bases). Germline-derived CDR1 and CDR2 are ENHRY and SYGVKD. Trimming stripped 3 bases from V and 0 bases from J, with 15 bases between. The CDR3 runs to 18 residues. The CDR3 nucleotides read TGTGCCATCAGTGATGAGGGTCCCGATAGCTCTGGGGCCAACGTCCTGACTTTC. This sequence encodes CAISDEGPDSSGANVLTF.

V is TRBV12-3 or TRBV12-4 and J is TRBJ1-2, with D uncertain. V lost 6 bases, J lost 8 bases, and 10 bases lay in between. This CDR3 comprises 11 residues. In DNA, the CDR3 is TGTGCCAGCAGGGATCAGAAGGGCTACACCTTC. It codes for CASRDQKGYTF.

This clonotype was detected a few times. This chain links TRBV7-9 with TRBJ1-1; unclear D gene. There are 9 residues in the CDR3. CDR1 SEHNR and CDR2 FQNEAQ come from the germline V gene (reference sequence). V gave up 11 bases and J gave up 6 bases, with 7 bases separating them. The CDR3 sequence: CAPGAEAFF. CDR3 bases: TGTGCCCCTGGGGCTGAAGCTTTCTTT.

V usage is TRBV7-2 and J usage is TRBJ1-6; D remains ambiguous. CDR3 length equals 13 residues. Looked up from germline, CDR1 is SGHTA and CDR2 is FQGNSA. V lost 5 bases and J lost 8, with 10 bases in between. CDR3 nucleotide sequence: TGTGCCAGCAGCCCTTGGGAGTATTCACCCCTCCACTTT. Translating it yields CASSPWEYSPLHF.

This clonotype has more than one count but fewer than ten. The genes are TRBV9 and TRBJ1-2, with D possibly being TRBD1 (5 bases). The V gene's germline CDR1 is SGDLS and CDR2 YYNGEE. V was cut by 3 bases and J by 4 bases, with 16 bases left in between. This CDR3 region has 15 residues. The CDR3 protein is CASSGLGKGSYGYTF. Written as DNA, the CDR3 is TGTGCCAGCAGCGGCCTAGGCAAGGGGAGCTATGGCTACACCTTC.

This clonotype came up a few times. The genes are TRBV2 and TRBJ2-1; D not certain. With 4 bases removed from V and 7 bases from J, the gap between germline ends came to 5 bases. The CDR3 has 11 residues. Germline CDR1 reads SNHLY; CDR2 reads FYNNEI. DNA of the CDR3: TGTGCCAGCAGTGGAGATAATGAGCAGTTCTTC. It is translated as CASSGDNEQFF. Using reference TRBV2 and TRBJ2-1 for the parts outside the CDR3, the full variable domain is EPEVTQTPSHQVTQMGQEVILRCVPISNHLYFYWYRQILGQKVEFLVSFYNNEISEKSEIFDDQFSVERPDGSNFTLKIRSTKLEDSAMYFCASSGDNEQFFGPGTRLTVL.

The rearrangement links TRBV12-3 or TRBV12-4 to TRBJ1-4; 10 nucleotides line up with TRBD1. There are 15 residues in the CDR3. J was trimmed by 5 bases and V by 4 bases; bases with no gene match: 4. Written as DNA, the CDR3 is TGTGCCAGCAGTTACGACAGGGGGCCGAATGAAAAACTGTTTTTT. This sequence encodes CASSYDRGPNEKLFF.

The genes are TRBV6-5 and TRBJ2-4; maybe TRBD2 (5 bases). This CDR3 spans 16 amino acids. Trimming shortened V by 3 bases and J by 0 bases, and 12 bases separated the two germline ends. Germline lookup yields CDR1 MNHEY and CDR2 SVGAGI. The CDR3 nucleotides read TGTGCCAGCAGTTATGCGGGTTCTCTAGCCAAAAACATTCAGTACTTC. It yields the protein CASSYAGSLAKNIQYF.

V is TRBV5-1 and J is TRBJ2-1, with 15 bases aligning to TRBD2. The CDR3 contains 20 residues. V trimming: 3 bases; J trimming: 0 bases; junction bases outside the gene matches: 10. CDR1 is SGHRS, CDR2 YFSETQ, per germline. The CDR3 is CASSWYTGLAGGSSYNEQFF. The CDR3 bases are TGCGCCAGCAGCTGGTATACGGGACTAGCGGGGGGAAGCTCCTACAATGAGCAGTTCTTC.

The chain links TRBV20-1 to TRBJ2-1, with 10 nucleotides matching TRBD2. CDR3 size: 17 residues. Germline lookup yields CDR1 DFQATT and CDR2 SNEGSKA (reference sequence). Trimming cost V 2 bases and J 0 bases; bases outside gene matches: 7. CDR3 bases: TGCAGTGCTAGAAGGCTAGCGGGAGCCCGCTCCTACAATGAGCAGTTCTTC. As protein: CSARRLAGARSYNEQFF.

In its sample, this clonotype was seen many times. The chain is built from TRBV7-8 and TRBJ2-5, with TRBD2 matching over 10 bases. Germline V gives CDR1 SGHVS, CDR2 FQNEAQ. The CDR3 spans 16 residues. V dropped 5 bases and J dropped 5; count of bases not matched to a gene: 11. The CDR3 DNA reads TGTGCCAGCAGCCCTCGGAAGCGGGGGGGCCTCGAGACCCAGTACTTC. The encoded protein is CASSPRKRGGLETQYF.

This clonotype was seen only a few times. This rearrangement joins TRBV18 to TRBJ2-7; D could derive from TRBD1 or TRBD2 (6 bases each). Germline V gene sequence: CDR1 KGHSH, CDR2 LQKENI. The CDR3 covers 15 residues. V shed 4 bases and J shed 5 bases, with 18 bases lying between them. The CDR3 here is CASSLTTGASHEQYF. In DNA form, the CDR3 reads TGTGCCAGCTCACTTACCACGGGGGCTAGCCACGAGCAGTACTTC. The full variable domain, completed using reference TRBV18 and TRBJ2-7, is NAGVMQNPRHLVRRRGQEARLRCSPMKGHSHVYWYRQLPEEGLKFMVYLQKENIIDESGMPKERFSAEFPKEGPSILRIQQVVRGDSAAYFCASSLTTGASHEQYFGPGTRLTVT.

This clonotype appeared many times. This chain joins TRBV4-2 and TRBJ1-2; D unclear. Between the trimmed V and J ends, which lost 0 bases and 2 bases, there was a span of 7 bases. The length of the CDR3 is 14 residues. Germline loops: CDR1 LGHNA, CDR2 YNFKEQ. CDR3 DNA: TGTGCCAGCAGCCAAGATTCAACAAACTATGGCTACACCTTC. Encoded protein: CASSQDSTNYGYTF.

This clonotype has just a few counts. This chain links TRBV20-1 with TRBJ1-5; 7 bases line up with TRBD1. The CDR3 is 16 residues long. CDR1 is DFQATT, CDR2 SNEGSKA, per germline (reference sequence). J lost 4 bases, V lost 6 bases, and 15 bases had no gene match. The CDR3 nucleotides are TGCAGTGCGAGTAGACAGGGCCAGATTCGAAATCAGCCCCAGCATTTT. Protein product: CSASRQGQIRNQPQHF.

The DNA of the CDR3 is TGTGCCAGCAGCCAAGATTCTCTCAGGGGGCTCACTGAAGCTTTCTTT. Translation: CASSQDSLRGLTEAFF. The genes are TRBV4-2 and TRBJ1-1, with TRBD1 identical over 8 bases. V shed 0 bases and J 4 bases; nucleotides not matched to a gene: 7. The germline gives CDR1 LGHNA, CDR2 YNFKEQ. The length of the CDR3 is 16 residues.

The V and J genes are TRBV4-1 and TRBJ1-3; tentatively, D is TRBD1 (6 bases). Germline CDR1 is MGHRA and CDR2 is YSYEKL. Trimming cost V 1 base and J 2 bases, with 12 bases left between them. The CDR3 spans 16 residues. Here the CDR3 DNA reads TGCGCCAGCAGCCAAGGATCGGGGGGCACTGGAAACACCATATATTTT. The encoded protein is CASSQGSGGTGNTIYF.

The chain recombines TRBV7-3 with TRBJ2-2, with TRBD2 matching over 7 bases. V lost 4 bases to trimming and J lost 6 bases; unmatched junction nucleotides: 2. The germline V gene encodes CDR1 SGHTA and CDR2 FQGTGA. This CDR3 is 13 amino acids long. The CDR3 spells CASSSRGSGELFF. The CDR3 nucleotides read TGTGCCAGCAGCTCGCGGGGGTCCGGGGAGCTGTTTTTT.

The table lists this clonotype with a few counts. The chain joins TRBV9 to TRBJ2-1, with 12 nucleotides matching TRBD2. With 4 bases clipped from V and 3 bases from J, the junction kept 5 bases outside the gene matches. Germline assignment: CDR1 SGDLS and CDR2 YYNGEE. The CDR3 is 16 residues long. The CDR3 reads CASSPRTSGIYNEQFF. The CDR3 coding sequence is TGTGCCAGCAGCCCCCGGACTAGCGGGATCTACAATGAGCAGTTCTTC. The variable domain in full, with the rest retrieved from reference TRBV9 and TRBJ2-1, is DSGVTQTPKHLITATGQRVTLRCSPRSGDLSVYWYQQSLDQGLQFLIQYYNGEERAKGNILERFSAQQFPDLHSELNLSSLELGDSALYFCASSPRTSGIYNEQFFGPGTRLTVL.

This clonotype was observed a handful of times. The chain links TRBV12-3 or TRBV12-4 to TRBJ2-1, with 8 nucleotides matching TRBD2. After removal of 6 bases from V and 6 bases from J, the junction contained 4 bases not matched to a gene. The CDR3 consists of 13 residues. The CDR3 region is CASRARGGNEQFF. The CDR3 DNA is TGTGCCAGCAGGGCTCGGGGGGGCAATGAGCAGTTCTTC.

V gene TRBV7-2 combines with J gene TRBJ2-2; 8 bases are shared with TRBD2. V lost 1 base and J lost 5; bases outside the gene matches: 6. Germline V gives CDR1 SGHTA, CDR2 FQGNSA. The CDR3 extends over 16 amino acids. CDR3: CASSLVWTSNTGELFF. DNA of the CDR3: TGTGCCAGCAGCTTAGTATGGACTAGCAATACCGGGGAGCTGTTTTTT. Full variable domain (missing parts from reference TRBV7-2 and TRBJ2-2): GAGVSQSPSNKVTEKGKDVELRCDPISGHTALYWYRQSLGQGLEFLIYFQGNSAPDKSGLPSDRFSAERTGGSVSTLTIQRTQQEDSAVYLCASSLVWTSNTGELFFGEGSRLTVL.

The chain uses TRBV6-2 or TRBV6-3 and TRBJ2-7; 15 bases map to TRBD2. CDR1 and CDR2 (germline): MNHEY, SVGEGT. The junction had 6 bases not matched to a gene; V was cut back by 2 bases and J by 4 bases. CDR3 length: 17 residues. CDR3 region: CASSYAGTSGRSYEQYF. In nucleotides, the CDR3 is TGTGCCAGCAGTTACGCCGGGACTAGCGGGAGGTCGTACGAGCAGTACTTC.

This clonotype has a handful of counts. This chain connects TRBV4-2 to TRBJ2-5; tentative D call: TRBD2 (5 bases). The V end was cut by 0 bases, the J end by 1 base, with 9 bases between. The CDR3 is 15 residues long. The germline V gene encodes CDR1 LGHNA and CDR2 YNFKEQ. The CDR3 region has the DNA TGTGCCAGCAGCCAAGATTCGGGGTCCCAAGAGACCCAGTACTTC. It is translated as CASSQDSGSQETQYF.

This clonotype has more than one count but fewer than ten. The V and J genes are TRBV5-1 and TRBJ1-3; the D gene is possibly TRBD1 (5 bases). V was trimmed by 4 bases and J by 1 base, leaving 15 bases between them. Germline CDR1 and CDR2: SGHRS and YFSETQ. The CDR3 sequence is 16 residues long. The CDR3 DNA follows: TGCGCCAGCAGCCCGGTGCGGGGGGATTCTGGAAACACCATATATTTT. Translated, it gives CASSPVRGDSGNTIYF. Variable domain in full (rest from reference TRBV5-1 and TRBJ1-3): KAGVTQTPRYLIKTRGQQVTLSCSPISGHRSVSWYQQTPGQGLQFLFEYFSETQRNKGNFPGRFSGRQFSNSRSEMNVSTLELGDSALYLCASSPVRGDSGNTIYFGEGSWLTVV.